The 5 T cell receptor beta chains below all came from one sample that was sequenced in a study of cytomegalovirus exposure and HLA in healthy donors. Assay used: immunoSEQ multiplex PCR; TCRdb lists only in-frame clones, some missing. The sample lists 90,000 to 120,000 clones; about 85% were seen once. Input material: PBMCs. The receptors derive from a woman aged 18-29 years in good health and CMV-seronegative.

The table lists this clone with a few counts. This chain joins TRBV19 and TRBJ1-6; a weak D match, TRBD1 (6 bases). Trimming took off 7 bases at V and 9 bases at J, with 16 bases between the two ends. Germline CDR1 reads LNHDA; CDR2 reads SQIVND (reference sequence). The CDR3 is 14 residues long. CDR3 in DNA: TGTGCCAGTAATCAGGACGCCAGGGGTTCACCCCTCCACTTT. Translating gives CASNQDARGSPLHF.

V is TRBV6-5 and J is TRBJ2-2; perhaps TRBD1 as D (6 bases). The CDR3 is 13 residues long. The V end lost 2 bases, the J end lost 9 bases, and 10 bases lay between the germline ends. Germline CDR1 reads MNHEY; CDR2 reads SVGAGI. CDR3 DNA sequence: TGTGCCAGCAGTTACCTTACAGGGTGGGAGCTGTTTTTT. Protein sequence: CASSYLTGWELFF.

V usage is TRBV5-6 and J usage is TRBJ1-6, with 9 bases that match TRBD1. Germline CDR1 is SGHDT and CDR2 is YYEEEE. V trimming: 3 bases; J trimming: 8 bases; junction bases outside the gene matches: 12. CDR3 length: 17 amino acids. Written as DNA, the CDR3 is TGTGCCAGCAGCTCGGGACAGGGCTTTAGAGAAGATTCACCCCTCCACTTT. Amino acids: CASSSGQGFREDSPLHF.

This clone was seen a handful of times. Mismatch with germline at one junction end may stem from a read error. The chain has TRBV11-3 and TRBJ2-5, with a tentative D call TRBD2 (6 bases). The germline CDR1 and CDR2 sequences are SGHNT and YENEEA. The CDR3 contains 11 residues. The CDR3 coding sequence is TGTGCCAGCAGCGGGGGGAGTACGCTACACTTC. Translation: CASSGGSTLHF.

This clone was seen only once. This chain uses TRBV9 with TRBJ1-2; D uncertain. Germline lookup yields CDR1 SGDLS and CDR2 YYNGEE. This CDR3 has 13 amino acids. Between the trimmed V and J ends, which lost 0 bases and 5 bases, there was a span of 8 bases. The CDR3 DNA reads as TGTGCCAGCAGCGTAGGGAGAAGTTATGGCTACACCTTC. This gives the protein CASSVGRSYGYTF.